This T cell receptor (beta chain) was sequenced during a study of CD4 and CD8 cells across lung adenocarcinoma regions. With regard to this clonotype: A read error may produce the germline difference seen at one junction end.

The patients had localized lung adenocarcinoma, a non-small cell subtype. One entry per CDR3 protein results from TCRdb running MiXCR on the PCR reads. The sample lists some 5,300 distinct CDR3 sequences, 50% occurring once. The sequence derives from a male donor with lung adenocarcinoma. The CD4 and CD8 labels of this study may be unreliable. The sample was CD4+ T cells from the margin of a lung tumor.

The CDR3 bases are TGTGCCAGCAGTTACTCGTCGGGGGTGAGGACAGATACGCAGTTCTTT. The encoded protein is CASSYSSGVRTDTQFF. The chain recombines TRBV6-5 with TRBJ2-1, with D perhaps assigned TRBD1 or TRBD2 (6 bases each). CDR3 length: 16 residues. The germline V gene has CDR1 MNHEY and CDR2 SVGAGI.